One and the same sample provided the 4 T cell receptor beta chains below, sequenced in a study of STAT3 mutations in large granular lymphocyte leukemia (dated by TCRdb to the late 2010s). The full study reports these points: Every T-LGLL patient showed at least one immunodominant TCRbeta clonotype, and about half showed multiple immunodominant subclonotypes.

Library preparation was by the immunoSEQ multiplex PCR assay. TCRdb's version of the immuneACCESS table is confined to in-frame rearrangements and falls short of the full clone set. An unresolved V gene accounts for under half of the shortfall where checked; the remainder is of unknown origin. The sample table holds 1,400 or so clones, of which around 70% were seen once. The biggest ten clones account for about a tenth of the sample. Their recognized antigens are unknown. What was sequenced was peripheral blood mononuclear cells. These receptors were collected from a woman aged 70-85 years with T-cell large granular lymphocyte leukemia. Some clones in this sample may be carry-over from other donors' samples. The age is the age at diagnosis.

J is TRBJ1-6 and V is TRBV19; the match to TRBD1 covers 7 bases. CDR3 length: 16 amino acids. Germline assignment: CDR1 LNHDA and CDR2 SQIVND (reference sequence). After removal of 6 bases from V and 0 bases from J, the junction contained 5 bases not matched to a gene. The chain's CDR3 is CASRGTDSSYNSPLHF. The CDR3 DNA reads as TGTGCCAGTAGAGGGACAGATAGCTCCTATAATTCACCCCTCCACTTT. Full variable domain (missing parts from reference TRBV19 and TRBJ1-6): DGGITQSPKYLFRKEGQNVTLSCEQNLNHDAMYWYRQDPGQGLRLIYYSQIVNDFQKGDIAEGYSVSREKKESFPLTVTSAQKNPTAFYLCASRGTDSSYNSPLHFGNGTRLTVT.

The chain carries TRBV7-9 and TRBJ1-4; TRBD1 might be the D (6 bases). CDR1 and CDR2 (germline): SEHNR, FQNEAQ (reference sequence). The V and J ends lost 5 bases and 8 bases respectively, with 15 bases between them. The CDR3 spans 14 residues. The CDR3 nucleotides are TGTGCCAGCAGCATGAGGGGGGTTGAAGAAAAACTGTTTTTT. This encodes CASSMRGVEEKLFF.

The chain carries TRBV25-1 and TRBJ1-2; 7 bases align to TRBD1. The CDR3 consists of 17 residues. With V trimmed by 3 bases and J by 5 bases, 15 bases remained unmatched. Germline assignment: CDR1 MGHDK and CDR2 SYGVNS. The CDR3 DNA is TGTGCCAGCAGTGAGACTCGAGGACAGGCCGGGAGGTATGGCTACACCTTC. Translation: CASSETRGQAGRYGYTF.

The CDR3 sequence is CASSVQGGGLTGELFF. As DNA, the CDR3 is TGTGCCAGCAGTGTACAGGGAGGGGGCCTTACCGGGGAGCTGTTTTTT. The V gene is TRBV27, the J gene TRBJ2-2; the D gene could be TRBD1 or TRBD2 (7 bases each). Germline V gene lookup returns CDR1 MNHEY and CDR2 SMNVEV (reference sequence). V was pared by 5 bases and J by 5 bases, with 18 bases between. This CDR3 is 16 amino acids long.